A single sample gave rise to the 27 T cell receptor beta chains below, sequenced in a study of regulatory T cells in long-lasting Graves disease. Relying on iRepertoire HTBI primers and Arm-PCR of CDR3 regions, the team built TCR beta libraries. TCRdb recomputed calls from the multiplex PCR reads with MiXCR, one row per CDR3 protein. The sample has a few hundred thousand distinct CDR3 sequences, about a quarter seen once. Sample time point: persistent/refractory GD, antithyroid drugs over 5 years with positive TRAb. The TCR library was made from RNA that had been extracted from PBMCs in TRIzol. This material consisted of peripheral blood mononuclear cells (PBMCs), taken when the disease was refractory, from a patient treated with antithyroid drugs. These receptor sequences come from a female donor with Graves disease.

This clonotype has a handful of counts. The CDR3 bases are TGCAGCGTGGGGGTTTTAACACCCAACTATGGCTACACCTTC. Translation: CSVGVLTPNYGYTF. The chain carries TRBV29-1 and TRBJ1-2, with D perhaps matching TRBD1 (5 bases). Germline assignment: CDR1 SQVTM and CDR2 ANQGSEA. V lost 6 bases to trimming and J lost 2 bases, with 16 bases between them. This CDR3 has 14 residues. Combining the CDR3 with reference TRBV29-1 and TRBJ1-2 gives the whole variable domain SAVISQKPSRDICQRGTSLTIQCQVDSQVTMMFWYRQQPGQSLTLIATANQGSEATYESGFVIDKFPISRPNLTFSTLTVSNMSPEDSSIYLCSVGVLTPNYGYTFGSGTRLTVV.

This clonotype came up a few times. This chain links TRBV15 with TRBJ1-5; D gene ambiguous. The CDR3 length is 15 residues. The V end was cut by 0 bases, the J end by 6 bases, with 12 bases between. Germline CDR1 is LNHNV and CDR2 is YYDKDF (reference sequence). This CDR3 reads CATSRDVGAGQPQHF. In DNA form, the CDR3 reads TGTGCCACCAGCAGAGATGTGGGCGCCGGTCAGCCCCAGCATTTT. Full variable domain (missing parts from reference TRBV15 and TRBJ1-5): DAMVIQNPRYQVTQFGKPVTLSCSQTLNHNVMYWYQQKSSQAPKLLFHYYDKDFNNEADTPDNFQSRRPNTSFCFLDIRSPGLGDTAMYLCATSRDVGAGQPQHFGDGTRLSIL.

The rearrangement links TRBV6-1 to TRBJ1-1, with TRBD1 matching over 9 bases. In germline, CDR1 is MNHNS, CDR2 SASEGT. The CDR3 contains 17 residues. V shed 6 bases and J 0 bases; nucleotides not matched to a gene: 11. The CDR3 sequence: CASRRDRERFVNTEAFF. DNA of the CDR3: TGTGCCAGCAGAAGGGACAGGGAGAGATTCGTGAACACTGAAGCTTTCTTT.

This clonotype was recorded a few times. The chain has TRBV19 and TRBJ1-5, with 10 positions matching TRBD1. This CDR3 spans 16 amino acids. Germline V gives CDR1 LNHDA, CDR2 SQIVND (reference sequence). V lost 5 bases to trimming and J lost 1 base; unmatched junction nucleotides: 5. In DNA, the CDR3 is TGTGCCAGTAGTGTTGGACAGGGGGTAAGCAATCAGCCCCAGCATTTT. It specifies CASSVGQGVSNQPQHF.

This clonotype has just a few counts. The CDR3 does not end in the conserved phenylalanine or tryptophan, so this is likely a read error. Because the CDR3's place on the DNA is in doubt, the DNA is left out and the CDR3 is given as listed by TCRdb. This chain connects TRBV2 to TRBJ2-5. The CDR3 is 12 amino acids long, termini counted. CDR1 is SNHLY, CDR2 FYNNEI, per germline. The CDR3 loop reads CASSITYQETQY.

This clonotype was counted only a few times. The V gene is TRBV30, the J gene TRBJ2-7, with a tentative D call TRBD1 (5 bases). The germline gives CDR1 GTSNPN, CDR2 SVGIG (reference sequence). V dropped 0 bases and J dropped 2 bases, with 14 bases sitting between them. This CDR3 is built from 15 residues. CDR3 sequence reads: CAWSVNRPSTYEQYF. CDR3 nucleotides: TGTGCCTGGAGTGTAAACAGGCCATCCACCTACGAGCAGTACTTC.

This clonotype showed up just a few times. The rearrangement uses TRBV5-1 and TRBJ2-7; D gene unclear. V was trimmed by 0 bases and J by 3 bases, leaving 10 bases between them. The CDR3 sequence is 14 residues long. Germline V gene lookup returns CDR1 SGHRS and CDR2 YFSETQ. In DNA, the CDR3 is TGCGCCAGCAGCTTGGGTGACTTCCGCTACGAGCAGTACTTC. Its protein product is CASSLGDFRYEQYF.

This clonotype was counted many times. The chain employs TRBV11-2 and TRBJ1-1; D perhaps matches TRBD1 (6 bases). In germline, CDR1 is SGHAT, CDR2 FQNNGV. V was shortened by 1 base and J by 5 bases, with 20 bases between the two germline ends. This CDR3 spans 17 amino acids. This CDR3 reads CASSLGIRDTTGTEAFF. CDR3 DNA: TGTGCCAGCAGCTTAGGAATCCGGGACACTACTGGAACTGAAGCTTTCTTT.

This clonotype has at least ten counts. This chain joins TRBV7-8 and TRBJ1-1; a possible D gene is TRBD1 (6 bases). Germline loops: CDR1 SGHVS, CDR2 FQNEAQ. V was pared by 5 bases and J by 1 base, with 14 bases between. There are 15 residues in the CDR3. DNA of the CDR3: TGTGCCAGCAGCCCAATACCGGACAGGAACACTGAAGCTTTCTTT. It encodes CASSPIPDRNTEAFF. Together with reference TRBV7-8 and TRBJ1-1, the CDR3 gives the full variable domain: GAGVSQSPRYKVAKRGQDVALRCDPISGHVSLFWYQQALGQGPEFLTYFQNEAQLDKSGLPSDRFFAERPEGSVSTLKIQRTQQEDSAVYLCASSPIPDRNTEAFFGQGTRLTVV.

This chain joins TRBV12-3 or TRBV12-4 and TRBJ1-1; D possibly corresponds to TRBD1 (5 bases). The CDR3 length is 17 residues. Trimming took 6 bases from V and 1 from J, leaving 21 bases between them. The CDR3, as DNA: TGTGCCAGCAGCTGGGGCGGAATCAGGGCGCGGAACACTGAAGCTTTCTTT. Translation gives CASSWGGIRARNTEAFF.

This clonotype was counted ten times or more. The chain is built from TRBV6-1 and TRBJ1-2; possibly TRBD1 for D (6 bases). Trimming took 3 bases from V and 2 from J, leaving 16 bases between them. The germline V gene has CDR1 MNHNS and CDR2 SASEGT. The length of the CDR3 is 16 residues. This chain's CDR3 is CASSDRDIVPNYGYTF. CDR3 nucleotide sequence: TGTGCCAGCAGTGACCGGGACATCGTGCCCAACTATGGCTACACCTTC.

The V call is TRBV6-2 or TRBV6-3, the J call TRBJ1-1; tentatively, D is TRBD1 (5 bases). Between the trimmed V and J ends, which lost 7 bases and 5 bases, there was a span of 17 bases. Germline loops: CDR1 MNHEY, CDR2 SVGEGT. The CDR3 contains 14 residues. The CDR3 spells CASTAGFRGTEAFF. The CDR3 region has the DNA TGTGCCAGCACAGCCGGCTTTCGGGGGACTGAAGCTTTCTTT.

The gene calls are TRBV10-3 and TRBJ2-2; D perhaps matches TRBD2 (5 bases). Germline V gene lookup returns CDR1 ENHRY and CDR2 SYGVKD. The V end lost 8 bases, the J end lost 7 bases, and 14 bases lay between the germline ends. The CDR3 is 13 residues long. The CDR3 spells CAIRAGGGGELFF. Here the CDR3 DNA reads TGTGCCATCCGTGCAGGAGGTGGCGGGGAGCTGTTTTTT.

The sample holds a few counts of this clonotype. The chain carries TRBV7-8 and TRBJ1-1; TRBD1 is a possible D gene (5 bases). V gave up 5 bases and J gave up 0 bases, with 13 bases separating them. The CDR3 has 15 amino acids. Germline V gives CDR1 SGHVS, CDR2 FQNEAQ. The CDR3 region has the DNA TGTGCCAGCAGCCCTGGGGAGGGGTTGAACACTGAAGCTTTCTTT. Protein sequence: CASSPGEGLNTEAFF.

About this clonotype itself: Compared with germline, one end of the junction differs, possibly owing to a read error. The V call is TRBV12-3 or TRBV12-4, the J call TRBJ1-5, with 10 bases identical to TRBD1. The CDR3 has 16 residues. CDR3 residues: CASSFKGQGNNQPRHF. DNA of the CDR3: TGTGCCAGCAGTTTCAAGGGACAGGGGAATAATCAGCCCCGGCATTTT.

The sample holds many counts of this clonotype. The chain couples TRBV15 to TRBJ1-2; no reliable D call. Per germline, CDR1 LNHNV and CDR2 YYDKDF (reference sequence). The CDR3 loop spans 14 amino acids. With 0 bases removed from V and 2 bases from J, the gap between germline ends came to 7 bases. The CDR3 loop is CATSRDMGNYGYTF. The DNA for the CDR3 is TGTGCCACCAGCAGAGATATGGGAAACTATGGCTACACCTTC.

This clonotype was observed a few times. The CDR3 protein is CASSARDGANTEAFF. The CDR3, as DNA: TGTGCCAGCAGCGCTAGGGACGGAGCCAACACTGAAGCTTTCTTT. The chain links TRBV9 to TRBJ1-1, with D maybe TRBD1 (5 bases). V was clipped by 3 bases and J by 2 bases, with 14 bases between them. CDR3 length equals 15 residues. The germline gives CDR1 SGDLS, CDR2 YYNGEE.

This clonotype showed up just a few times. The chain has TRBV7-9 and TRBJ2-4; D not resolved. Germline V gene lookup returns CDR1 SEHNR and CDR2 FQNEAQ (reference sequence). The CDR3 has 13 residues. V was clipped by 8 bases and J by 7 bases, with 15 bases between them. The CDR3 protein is CASYSPGNNIQYF. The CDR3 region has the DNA TGTGCCAGCTATTCCCCGGGCAACAACATTCAGTACTTC.

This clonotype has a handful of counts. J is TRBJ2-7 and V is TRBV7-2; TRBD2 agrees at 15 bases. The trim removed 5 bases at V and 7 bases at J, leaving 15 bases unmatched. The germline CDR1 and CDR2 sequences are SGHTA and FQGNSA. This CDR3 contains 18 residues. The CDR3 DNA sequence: TGTGCCAGCAGCCACCCTCCTGGACTAGCGGGAGGGCCGAAGGAGCAGTACTTC. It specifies CASSHPPGLAGGPKEQYF.

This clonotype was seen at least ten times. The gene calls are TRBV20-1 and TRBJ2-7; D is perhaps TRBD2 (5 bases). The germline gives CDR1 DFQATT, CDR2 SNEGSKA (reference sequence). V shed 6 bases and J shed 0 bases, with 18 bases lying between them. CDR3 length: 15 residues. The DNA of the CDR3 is TGCAGTGCGCTTAAGCGGCAGACCTACTCCTACGAGCAGTACTTC. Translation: CSALKRQTYSYEQYF.

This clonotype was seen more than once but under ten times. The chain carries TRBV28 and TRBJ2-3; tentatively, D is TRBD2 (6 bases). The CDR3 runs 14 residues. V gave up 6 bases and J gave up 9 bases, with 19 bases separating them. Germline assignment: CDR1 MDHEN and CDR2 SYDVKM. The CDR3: CASSPPLASRTQYF. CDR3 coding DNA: TGTGCCAGCAGCCCCCCTCTAGCGAGCCGAACGCAGTATTTT.

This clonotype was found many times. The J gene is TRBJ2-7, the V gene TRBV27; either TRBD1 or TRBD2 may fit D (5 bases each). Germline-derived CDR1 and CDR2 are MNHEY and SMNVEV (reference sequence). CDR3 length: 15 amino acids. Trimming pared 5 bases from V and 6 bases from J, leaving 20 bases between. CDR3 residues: CASSPRQPYEGEQYF. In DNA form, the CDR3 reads TGTGCCAGCAGTCCAAGACAGCCTTACGAGGGCGAGCAGTACTTC.

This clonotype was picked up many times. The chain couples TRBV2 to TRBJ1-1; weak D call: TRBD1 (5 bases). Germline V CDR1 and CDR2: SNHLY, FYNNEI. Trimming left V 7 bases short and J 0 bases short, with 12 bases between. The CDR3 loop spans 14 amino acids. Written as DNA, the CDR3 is TGTGCCAGCATCCAGGGCAGCCTGAACACTGAAGCTTTCTTT. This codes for CASIQGSLNTEAFF.

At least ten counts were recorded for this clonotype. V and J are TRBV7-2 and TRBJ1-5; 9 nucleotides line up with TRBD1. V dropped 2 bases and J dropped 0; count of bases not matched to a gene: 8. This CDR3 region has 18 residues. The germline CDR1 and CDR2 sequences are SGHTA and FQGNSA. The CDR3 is CASSLWTGASPSNQPQHF. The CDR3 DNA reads TGTGCCAGCAGCTTATGGACAGGGGCGAGTCCTAGCAATCAGCCCCAGCATTTT.

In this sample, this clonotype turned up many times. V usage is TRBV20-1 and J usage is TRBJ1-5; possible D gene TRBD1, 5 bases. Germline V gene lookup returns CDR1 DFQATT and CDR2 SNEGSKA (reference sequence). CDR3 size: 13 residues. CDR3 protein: CSAGGGSNQPQHF. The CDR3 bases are TGCAGCGCGGGGGGGGGTAGCAATCAGCCCCAGCATTTT.

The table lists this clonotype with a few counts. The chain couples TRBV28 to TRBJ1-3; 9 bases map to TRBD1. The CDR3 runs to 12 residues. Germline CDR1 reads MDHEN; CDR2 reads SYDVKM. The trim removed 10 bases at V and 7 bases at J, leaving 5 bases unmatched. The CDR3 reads CATQTGGNTIYF. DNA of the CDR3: TGTGCCACGCAGACAGGGGGGAACACCATATATTTT.

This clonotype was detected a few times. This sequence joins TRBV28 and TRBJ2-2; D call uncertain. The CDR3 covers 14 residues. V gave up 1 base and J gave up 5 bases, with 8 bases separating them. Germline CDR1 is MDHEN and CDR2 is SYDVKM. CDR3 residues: CASSLSQATGELFF. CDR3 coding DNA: TGTGCCAGCAGTTTATCCCAGGCGACCGGGGAGCTGTTTTTT.